The sequence of this T cell receptor (beta chain) was determined in a study of blood T cell repertoires in COVID-19. Here immunoSEQ multiplex PCR was the method, and the copy in TCRdb shows in-frame clones only, minus some. The sample has some 260,000 clones; 88% are singletons. Trimming removed 0 bases from V and 6 bases from J, with 9 bases in between. This CDR3 is built from 13 residues. Germline V gives CDR1 SGHRS, CDR2 YFSETQ. V gene TRBV5-1 combines with J gene TRBJ1-2, with D maybe TRBD1 (5 bases). The TCR originated in a woman between 40 and 55 years old who had recovered from COVID-19. Sequencing was done on a sample of peripheral blood. The CDR3 loop reads CASSLGRGDGYTF. The CDR3 coding sequence is TGCGCCAGCAGCTTGGGTAGGGGTGATGGCTACACCTTC.